The table lists the clone carrying this TCR beta chain with a few counts. Its matching antigen is unknown. These data are taken from a study of beta chain features in type 1 diabetes. General observations from the study: TCRB repertoires of naive, central memory and Treg cells appeared more similar among patients than among healthy donors.

Expressed TCRB transcripts were sequenced because the entire RNA isolate underwent reverse transcription. Sequencing was performed with immunoSEQ multiplex PCR; in TCRdb, only in-frame clones are kept and a portion is missing. The sample records about half a million clones, approximately 30% being singletons. V was trimmed by 2 bases and J by 4 bases, leaving 9 bases between them. CDR1 is GTSNPN and CDR2 is SVGIG in the germline V gene (reference sequence). The CDR3 has 13 residues. Sequences were obtained from naive CD4+ T cells from blood. The TCR sequence derives from a man aged 18 to 30 in good health. V usage is TRBV30 and J usage is TRBJ1-5; the D is unclear. CDR3: CAWSKGWNQPQHF. The CDR3 region has the DNA TGTGCCTGGAGTAAGGGTTGGAATCAGCCCCAGCATTTT.